This T cell receptor (beta chain) was found in a study of T-cell memory formation after mild COVID-19 (dated by TCRdb to the early 2020s). Study-wide context: TCR sequence clusters from the two donors were largely donor specific. In a couple of donors, T-cell clones that expanded and contracted after mild COVID-19 were tracked by sequencing TCRalpha and TCRbeta repertoires over time. The cohort comprised two young, previously healthy adult volunteers, one female and one male.

What the study reported, not specific to this receptor: Only two mild cases were covered in the study, and larger cohorts including severe cases with pre-infection samples were considered necessary. Whether the second-wave clones peaking on day 37 were SARS-CoV-2 specific was not confirmed. Contracting CD4+ clones were located mainly in the CM and EM memory subsets, whereas CD8+ clones were found to be enriched in EMRA. Balanced CD4/CD8 phenotypes were observed for clones contracting from day 15 to 85, whereas a bias towards CD4+ was observed for a second wave of clones expanding from day 15 to 37. The detection of some responding clones in pre-infection memory suggests that pre-existing cross-reactive memory T cells joined the SARS-CoV-2 response.

This clonotype was recorded at least ten times. Its target antigen remains unknown. No base quality values were provided; no much bigger clone lies one nucleotide off. PBMCs were isolated by Ficoll-Paque density gradient centrifugation. V loses 3 bases, J loses 1 base, and the germline ends lie 10 bases apart. The CDR3, cysteine through phenylalanine, is 14 amino acids long. The entry retains the CDR3 DNA only, 42 bases that are in frame from base 1. From the germline V gene (reference sequence), CDR1 is LNHDA and CDR2 is SQIVND. TCRdb names Illumina NovaSeq 6000 as the instrument used. Using 5'RACE with constant-segment primers, TCRalpha and TCRbeta cDNA libraries were constructed, with sample barcodes and unique molecular identifiers added in the process. RNA was extracted from every sample with Trizol reagent. Library amplification was performed in two PCR steps, and a second sample barcode and Illumina TruSeq adapters were introduced in the second step. Sequencing of libraries was performed on an Illumina NovaSeq with 2 x 150 bp paired-end reads. Per the authors' processing: With migec v1.2.7, reads were demultiplexed and then collapsed into UMI-guided consensus sequences. Using mixcr v2.1.11, UMI consensuses were aligned to TRA and TRB V and J templates and then assembled into clonotypes. Expanded or contracted clonotypes were those called significant by both edgeR and NoisET, with noise models trained on biological replicates. edgeR calls used a false discovery rate-adjusted p below 0.01 and a log2 fold-change threshold of 1. PCA with hierarchical clustering of max-normalized trajectories of the 1000 most abundant clonotypes was used as exploratory dynamics analysis. Separately sequenced CD4+ and CD8+ repertoires were used to assign the CD4 or CD8 phenotype of responding clones. The raw public data were reprocessed by TCRdb itself: fastp quality trimming at Q25, MiXCR clonotype calling, in-frame beta chains only. Each CDR3 protein gets just one entry, which takes the most common genes and DNA from the rows behind it. The V and J calls follow TCRdb's processing rather than the paper's. The sample profile shows around 370,000 distinct CDR3 sequences; around 21% of them were found once. Under 15% of the sample is taken by the ten largest.

Sequencing was performed on PBMCs or a T cell subset sorted from them (not recorded which). Recombination connected TRBV19 to TRBJ2-7, with an unclear D gene assignment. The TCR sequence derives from an adult woman who had mild COVID-19 (a few samples of this study predate the infection). The sample titles of this study are shuffled in the database, so cell type and time point are left out; the donor was told from shared clones. The DNA is TGTGCCAGTAGTATCACCCCGGCTTCCTACGAGCAGTACTTC. It is translated as CASSITPASYEQYF.